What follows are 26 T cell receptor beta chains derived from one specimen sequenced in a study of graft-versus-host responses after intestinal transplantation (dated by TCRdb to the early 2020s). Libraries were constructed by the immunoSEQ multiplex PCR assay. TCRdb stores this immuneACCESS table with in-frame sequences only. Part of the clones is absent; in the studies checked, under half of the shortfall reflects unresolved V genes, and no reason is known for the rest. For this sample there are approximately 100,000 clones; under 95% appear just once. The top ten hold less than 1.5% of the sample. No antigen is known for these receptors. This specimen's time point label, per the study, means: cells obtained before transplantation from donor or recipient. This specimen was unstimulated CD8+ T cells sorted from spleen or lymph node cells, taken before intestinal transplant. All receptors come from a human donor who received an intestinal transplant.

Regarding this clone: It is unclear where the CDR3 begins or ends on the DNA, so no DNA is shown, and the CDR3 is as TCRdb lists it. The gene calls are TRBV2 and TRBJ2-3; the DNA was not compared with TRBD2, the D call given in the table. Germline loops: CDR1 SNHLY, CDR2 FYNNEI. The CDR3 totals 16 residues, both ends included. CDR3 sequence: CASSTSTSGSTDTQYF.

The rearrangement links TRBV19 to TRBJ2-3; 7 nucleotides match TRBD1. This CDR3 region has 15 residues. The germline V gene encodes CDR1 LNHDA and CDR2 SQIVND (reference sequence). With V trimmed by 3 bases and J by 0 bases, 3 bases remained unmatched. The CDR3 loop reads CASSIARGSTDTQYF. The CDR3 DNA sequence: TGTGCCAGTAGTATCGCCAGGGGGAGCACAGATACGCAGTATTTT.

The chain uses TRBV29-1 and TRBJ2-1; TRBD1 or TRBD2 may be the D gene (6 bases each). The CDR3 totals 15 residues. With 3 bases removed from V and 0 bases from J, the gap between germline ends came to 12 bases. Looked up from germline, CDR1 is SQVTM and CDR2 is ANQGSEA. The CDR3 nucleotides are TGCAGCGTTGACCCGGGGGCAAGCTCCTACAATGAGCAGTTCTTC. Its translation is CSVDPGASSYNEQFF.

The CDR3 DNA follows: TGCAGCGTTGAGGGACTAGGGAACCCAGGCACAGATACGCAGTATTTT. It translates to CSVEGLGNPGTDTQYF. V is TRBV29-1 and J is TRBJ2-3, with 8 bases matching TRBD2. The CDR3 extends over 16 amino acids. The V gene's germline CDR1 is SQVTM and CDR2 ANQGSEA. V trimming: 3 bases; J trimming: 1 base; junction bases outside the gene matches: 9.

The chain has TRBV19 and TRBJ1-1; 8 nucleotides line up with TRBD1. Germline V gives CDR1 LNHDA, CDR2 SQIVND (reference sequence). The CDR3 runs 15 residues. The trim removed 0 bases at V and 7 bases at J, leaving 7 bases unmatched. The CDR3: CASSIEVGGTGEAFF. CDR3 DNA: TGTGCCAGTAGTATAGAAGTAGGGGGGACAGGTGAAGCTTTCTTT.

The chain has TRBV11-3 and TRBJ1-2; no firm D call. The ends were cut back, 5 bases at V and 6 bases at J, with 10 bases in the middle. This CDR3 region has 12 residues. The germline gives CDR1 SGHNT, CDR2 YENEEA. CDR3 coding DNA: TGTGCCAGCAGCACACGGTCGGATGGCTACACCTTC. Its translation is CASSTRSDGYTF.

The CDR3 sequence is CASRYLGQDDNQPQHF. DNA for the CDR3: TGTGCCAGCCGTTACCTCGGACAGGACGACAATCAGCCCCAGCATTTT. The chain combines TRBV27 with TRBJ1-5, with 7 bases matching TRBD1. The CDR3 extends over 16 amino acids. CDR1 is MNHEY and CDR2 is SMNVEV in the germline V gene (reference sequence). Unmatched junction bases numbered 13, after V lost 8 bases and J lost 3 bases.

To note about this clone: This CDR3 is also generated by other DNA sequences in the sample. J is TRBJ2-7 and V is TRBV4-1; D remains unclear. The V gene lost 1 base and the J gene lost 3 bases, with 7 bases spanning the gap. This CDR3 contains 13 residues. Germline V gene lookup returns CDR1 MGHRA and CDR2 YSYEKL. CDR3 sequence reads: CASSQVGLYEQYF. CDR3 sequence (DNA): TGCGCCAGCAGCCAAGTAGGGCTCTACGAGCAGTACTTC.

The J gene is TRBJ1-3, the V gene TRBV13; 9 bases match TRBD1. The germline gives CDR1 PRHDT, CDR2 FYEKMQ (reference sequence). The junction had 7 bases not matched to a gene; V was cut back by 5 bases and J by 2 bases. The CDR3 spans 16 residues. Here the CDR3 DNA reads TGTGCCAGCAGCATCACCAGGACAGGGGCTGGAAACACCATATATTTT. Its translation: CASSITRTGAGNTIYF.

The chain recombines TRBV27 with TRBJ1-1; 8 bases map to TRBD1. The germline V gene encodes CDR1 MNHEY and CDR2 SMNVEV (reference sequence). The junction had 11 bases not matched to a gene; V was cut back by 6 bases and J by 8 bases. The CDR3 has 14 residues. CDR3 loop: CASRGGTGGLEAFF. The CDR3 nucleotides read TGTGCCAGCAGAGGAGGAACAGGGGGGTTGGAAGCTTTCTTT.

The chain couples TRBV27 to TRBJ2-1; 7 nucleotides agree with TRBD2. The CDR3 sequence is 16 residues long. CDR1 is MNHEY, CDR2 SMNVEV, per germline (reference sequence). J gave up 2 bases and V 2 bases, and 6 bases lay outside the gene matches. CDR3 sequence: CASSLLGGGTYNEQFF. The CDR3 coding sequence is TGTGCCAGCAGTTTACTAGGCGGGGGAACCTACAATGAGCAGTTCTTC.

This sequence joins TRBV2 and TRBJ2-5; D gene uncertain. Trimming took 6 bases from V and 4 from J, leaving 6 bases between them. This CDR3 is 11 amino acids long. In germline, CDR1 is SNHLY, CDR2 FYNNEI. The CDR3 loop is CASSPGETQYF. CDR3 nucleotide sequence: TGTGCCAGCAGCCCGGGAGAGACCCAGTACTTC.

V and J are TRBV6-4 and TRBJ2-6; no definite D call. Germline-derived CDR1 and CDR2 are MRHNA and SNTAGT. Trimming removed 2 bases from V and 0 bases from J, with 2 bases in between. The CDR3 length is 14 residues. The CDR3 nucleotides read TGTGCCAGCAGTGACAACTCTGGGGCCAACGTCCTGACTTTC. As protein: CASSDNSGANVLTF.

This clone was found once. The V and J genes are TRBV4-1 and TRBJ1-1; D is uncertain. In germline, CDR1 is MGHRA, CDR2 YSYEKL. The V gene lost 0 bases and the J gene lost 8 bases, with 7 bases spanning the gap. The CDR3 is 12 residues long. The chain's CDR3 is CASSQDWLEAFF. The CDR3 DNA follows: TGCGCCAGCAGCCAAGATTGGCTGGAAGCTTTCTTT.

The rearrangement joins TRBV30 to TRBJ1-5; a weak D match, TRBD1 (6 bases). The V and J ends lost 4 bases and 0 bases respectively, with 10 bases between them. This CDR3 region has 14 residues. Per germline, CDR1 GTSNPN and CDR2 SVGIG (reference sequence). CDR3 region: CAWNGGHSNQPQHF. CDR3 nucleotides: TGTGCCTGGAACGGGGGACATAGCAATCAGCCCCAGCATTTT.

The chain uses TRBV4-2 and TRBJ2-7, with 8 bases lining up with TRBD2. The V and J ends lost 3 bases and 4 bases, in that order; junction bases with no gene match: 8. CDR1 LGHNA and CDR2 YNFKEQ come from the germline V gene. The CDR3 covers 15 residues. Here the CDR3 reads CASSHLSGGVYEQYF. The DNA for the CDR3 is TGTGCCAGCAGCCATCTGAGCGGGGGTGTGTACGAGCAGTACTTC.

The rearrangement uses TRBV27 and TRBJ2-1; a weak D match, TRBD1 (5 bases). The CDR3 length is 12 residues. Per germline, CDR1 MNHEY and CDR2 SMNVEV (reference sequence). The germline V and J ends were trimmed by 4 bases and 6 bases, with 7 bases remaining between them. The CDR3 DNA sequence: TGTGCCAGCAGTTCCACAGGCAATGAGCAGTTCTTC. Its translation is CASSSTGNEQFF.

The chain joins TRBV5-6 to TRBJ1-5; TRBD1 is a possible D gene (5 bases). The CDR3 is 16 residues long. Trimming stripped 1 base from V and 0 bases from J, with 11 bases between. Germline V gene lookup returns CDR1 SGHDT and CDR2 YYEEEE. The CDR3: CASSLLGGDSNQPQHF. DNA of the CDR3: TGTGCCAGCAGCTTGTTGGGGGGGGATAGCAATCAGCCCCAGCATTTT.

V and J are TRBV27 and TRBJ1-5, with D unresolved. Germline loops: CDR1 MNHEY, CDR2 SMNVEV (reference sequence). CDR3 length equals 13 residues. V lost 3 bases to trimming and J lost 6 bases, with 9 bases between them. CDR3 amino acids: CASSFGGSQPQHF. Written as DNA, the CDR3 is TGTGCCAGCAGTTTTGGAGGGAGTCAGCCCCAGCATTTT.

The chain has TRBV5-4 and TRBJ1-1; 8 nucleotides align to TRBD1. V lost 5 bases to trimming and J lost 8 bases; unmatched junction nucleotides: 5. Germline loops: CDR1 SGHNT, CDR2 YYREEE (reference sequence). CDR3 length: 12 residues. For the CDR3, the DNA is TGTGCCAGCAGACACTGGACAGGGGAAGCTTTCTTT. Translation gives CASRHWTGEAFF.

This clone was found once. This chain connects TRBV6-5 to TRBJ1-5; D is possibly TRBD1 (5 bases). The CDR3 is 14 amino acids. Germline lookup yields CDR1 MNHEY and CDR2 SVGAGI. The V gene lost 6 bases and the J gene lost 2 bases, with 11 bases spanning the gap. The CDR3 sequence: CASSDGGGNQPQHF. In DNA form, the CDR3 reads TGTGCCAGCAGCGACGGGGGGGGCAATCAGCCCCAGCATTTT.

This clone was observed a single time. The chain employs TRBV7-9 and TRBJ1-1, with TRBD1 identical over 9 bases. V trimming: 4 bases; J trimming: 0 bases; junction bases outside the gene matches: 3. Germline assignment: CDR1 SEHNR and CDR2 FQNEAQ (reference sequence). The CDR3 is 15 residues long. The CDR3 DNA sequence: TGTGCCAGCAGCTCGGGACAGGGTGTGAACACTGAAGCTTTCTTT. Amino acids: CASSSGQGVNTEAFF.

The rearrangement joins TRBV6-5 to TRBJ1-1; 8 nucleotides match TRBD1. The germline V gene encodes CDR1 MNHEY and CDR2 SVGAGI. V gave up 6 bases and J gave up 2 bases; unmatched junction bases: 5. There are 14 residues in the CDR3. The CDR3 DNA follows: TGTGCCAGCAGGGGGACAGGCGTAAACACTGAAGCTTTCTTT. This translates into CASRGTGVNTEAFF.

The CDR3 sequence is CACKHGPTRETQYF. CDR3 nucleotide sequence: TGTGCCTGCAAACACGGGCCAACGAGGGAGACCCAGTACTTC. V is TRBV30 and J is TRBJ2-5; D is unresolved. Trimming cost V 6 bases and J 5 bases, with 19 bases left between them. The CDR3 sequence is 14 residues long. Germline CDR1 reads GTSNPN; CDR2 reads SVGIG (reference sequence).

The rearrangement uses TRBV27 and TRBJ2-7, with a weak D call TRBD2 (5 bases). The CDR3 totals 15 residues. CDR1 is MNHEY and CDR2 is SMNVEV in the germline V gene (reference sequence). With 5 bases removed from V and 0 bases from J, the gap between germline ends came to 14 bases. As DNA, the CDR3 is TGTGCCAGCAGTCCTTCGGGAAGGGACTCCTACGAGCAGTACTTC. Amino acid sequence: CASSPSGRDSYEQYF.

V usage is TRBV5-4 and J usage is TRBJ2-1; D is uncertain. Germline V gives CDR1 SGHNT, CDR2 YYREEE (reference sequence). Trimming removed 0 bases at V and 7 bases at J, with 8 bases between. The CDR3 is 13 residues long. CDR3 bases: TGTGCCAGCAGCTTGGGGAGCTCTAATGAGCAGTTCTTC. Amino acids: CASSLGSSNEQFF.